This T cell receptor beta chain was retrieved from a study of cytomegalovirus exposure and HLA in healthy donors. Overall study findings and caveats: It was 160 or so TCR beta chains that were listed as cytomegalovirus-associated. TCR beta V segments were, for the most part, productive about 87% or about 30% of the time in an earlier analysis.

This clone was found a few times. Its target is unknown. The study ran its PCR with 60 Vbeta and 13 Jbeta primers. The repertoire was sequenced with immunoSEQ multiplex PCR; TCRdb's copy has only in-frame clones and lacks some. The sample has roughly 31,000 clones; about 62% are singletons. This receptor was taken from a male donor in good health and CMV-seropositive. The sample comprised PBMCs.

CDR3 loop: CASSLGTGQEQFF. In nucleotides, the CDR3 is TGCGCCAGCAGCTTAGGGACAGGGCAGGAGCAGTTCTTC. This chain joins TRBV5-1 and TRBJ2-1; the match to TRBD1 covers 9 bases. The trim removed 2 bases at V and 10 bases at J, leaving 4 bases unmatched. The V gene's germline CDR1 is SGHRS and CDR2 YFSETQ. The CDR3 extends over 13 amino acids.